Listed here are 12 T cell receptor beta chains from one sample, sequenced in a study of blood T cells in healthy people across ages. Using a J-beta primer mix together with a sample-barcoded 5' primer, a second PCR was run for roughly 7 to 11 cycles. TCRdb redid the calling of the 5' RACE reads with MiXCR, one entry per CDR3 protein. Of approximately 690,000 distinct CDR3 sequences in the sample, roughly 53% were seen once. The material sequenced was blood. Receptors were obtained from a man in his sixties in good health.

V and J are TRBV7-2 and TRBJ2-2, with 11 bases fitting TRBD2. CDR1 and CDR2 (germline): SGHTA, FQGNSA. V was clipped by 5 bases and J by 4 bases; unmatched bases: 9. The CDR3 is 17 amino acids. The CDR3 sequence: CASSPLLAGALTGELFF. The CDR3 region has the DNA TGTGCCAGCAGCCCTCTACTAGCGGGGGCCCTCACCGGGGAGCTGTTTTTT.

The chain combines TRBV18 with TRBJ2-1, with unresolved D. Germline CDR1 is KGHSH and CDR2 is LQKENI. V was clipped by 3 bases and J by 5 bases, with 11 bases between them. The CDR3 runs 14 residues. The CDR3 sequence is CASSPQSTDNEQFF. CDR3 nucleotide sequence: TGTGCCAGCTCACCGCAGTCGACGGACAATGAGCAGTTCTTC.

In this sample, this clonotype turned up a few times. The chain links TRBV5-1 to TRBJ2-6, with unresolved D. V lost 4 bases and J lost 0, with 14 bases in between. Germline CDR1 is SGHRS and CDR2 is YFSETQ. The CDR3 is made up of 17 amino acids. The CDR3 sequence is CASSLSDPSSGANVLTF. The DNA of the CDR3 is TGCGCCAGCAGCCTCTCCGACCCCTCCTCTGGGGCCAACGTCCTGACTTTC.

The chain couples TRBV7-2 to TRBJ2-6, with D hard to call. V shed 0 bases and J shed 1 base, with 10 bases lying between them. This CDR3 contains 17 residues. CDR1 SGHTA and CDR2 FQGNSA come from the germline V gene. The CDR3 reads CTSSLAGRLSGANVLTF. The CDR3 DNA follows: TGTACCAGCAGCTTAGCGGGCAGGCTGTCTGGGGCCAACGTCCTGACTTTC.

This clonotype was observed a handful of times. The rearrangement uses TRBV4-1 and TRBJ2-6; 9 bases are a match to TRBD1. Germline V gene data show CDR1 as MGHRA and CDR2 as YSYEKL. The J segment lost 2 bases and the V segment lost 6 bases, leaving 5 bases of the junction unmatched. The CDR3 spans 16 residues. The CDR3 DNA sequence: TGCGCCAGCAGGCAGGGACAGGGAACTGGGGCCAACGTCCTGACTTTC. It is translated as CASRQGQGTGANVLTF.

Worth noting for this clonotype: A junction boundary mismatches the germline segment, possibly from a read error. J is TRBJ1-2 and V is TRBV25-1; TRBD1 aligns across 10 bases. The germline CDR1 and CDR2 sequences are MGHDK and SYGVNS. This CDR3 contains 14 residues. CDR3 coding DNA: TGTGCCAGCAGCGAATGGGACAGGGGCTATGGCTACACCTTC. It specifies CASSEWDRGYGYTF.

The genes are TRBV7-9 and TRBJ2-3; possibly TRBD1 for D (5 bases). The germline gives CDR1 SEHNR, CDR2 FQNEAQ (reference sequence). Trimming took 5 bases from V and 1 from J, leaving 19 bases between them. The CDR3 is 17 amino acids. The CDR3 is CASSLNFSPQGTDTQYF. CDR3 in DNA: TGTGCCAGCAGCCTAAACTTTAGTCCACAGGGCACAGATACGCAGTATTTT.

The V call is TRBV27, the J call TRBJ1-2; 8 bases are a match to TRBD1. Germline trimming cut 0 bases from V and 0 bases from J; bases unmatched to any gene: 6. Per the germline V gene, CDR1 is MNHEY and CDR2 is SMNVEV (reference sequence). The CDR3 consists of 17 residues. This chain's CDR3 is CASSLSDRVTANYGYTF. The CDR3 DNA reads TGTGCCAGCAGTTTATCGGACAGGGTCACAGCTAACTATGGCTACACCTTC.

In regard to this clonotype: One end of the junction varies from germline; a read error may be responsible. CDR3 region: CASSKTGLVGNNAQFF. CDR3 DNA: TGTGCCAGCAGCAAAACAGGGTTGGTGGGCAACAATGCGCAGTTCTTC. The chain uses TRBV6-5 and TRBJ2-1; weak D call: TRBD1 (6 bases). This CDR3 region has 16 residues. Germline CDR1 MNHEY, CDR2 SVGAGI.

The chain is built from TRBV15 and TRBJ2-1; 7 positions agree with TRBD2. CDR3 length equals 15 residues. V shed 0 bases, J shed 8 bases, and the junction held 7 bases outside the gene matches. The germline V gene has CDR1 LNHNV and CDR2 YYDKDF (reference sequence). This CDR3 is CATSRDRPGGDEQFF. CDR3 DNA: TGTGCCACCAGCAGAGACCGCCCTGGGGGGGATGAGCAGTTCTTC.

The rearrangement joins TRBV5-1 to TRBJ2-7, with D possibly being TRBD2 (5 bases). The germline V and J ends were trimmed by 0 bases and 0 bases, with 13 bases remaining between them. There are 16 residues in the CDR3. Germline V gives CDR1 SGHRS, CDR2 YFSETQ. CDR3 DNA sequence: TGCGCCAGCAGCTTGGGAGGGAGTTCGGGCTCCTACGAGCAGTACTTC. The encoded protein is CASSLGGSSGSYEQYF.

The J gene is TRBJ2-7, the V gene TRBV11-2, with 11 bases identical to TRBD2. J was trimmed by 3 bases and V by 1 base; bases with no gene match: 5. This CDR3 region has 16 residues. Germline values: CDR1 SGHAT, CDR2 FQNNGV. The CDR3 loop is CASSLGTSGGYYEQYF. In DNA, the CDR3 is TGTGCCAGCAGCTTAGGAACTAGCGGGGGCTACTACGAGCAGTACTTC. The full variable domain, rest sourced from reference TRBV11-2 and TRBJ2-7, is EAGVAQSPRYKIIEKRQSVAFWCNPISGHATLYWYQQILGQGPKLLIQFQNNGVVDDSQLPKDRFSAERLKGVDSTLKIQPAKLEDSAVYLCASSLGTSGGYYEQYFGPGTRLTVT.